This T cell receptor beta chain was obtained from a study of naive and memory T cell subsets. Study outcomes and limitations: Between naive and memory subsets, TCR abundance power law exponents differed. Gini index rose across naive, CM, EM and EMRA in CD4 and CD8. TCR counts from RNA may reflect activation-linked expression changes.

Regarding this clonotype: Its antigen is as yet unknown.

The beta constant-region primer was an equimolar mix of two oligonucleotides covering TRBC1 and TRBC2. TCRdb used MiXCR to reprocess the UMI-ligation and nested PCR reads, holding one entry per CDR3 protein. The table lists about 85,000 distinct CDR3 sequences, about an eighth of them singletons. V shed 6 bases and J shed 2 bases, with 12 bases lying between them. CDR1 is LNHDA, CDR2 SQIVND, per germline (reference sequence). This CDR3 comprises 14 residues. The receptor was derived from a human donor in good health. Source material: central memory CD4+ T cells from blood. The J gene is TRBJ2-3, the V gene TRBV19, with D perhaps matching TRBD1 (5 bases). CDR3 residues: CASRLQATTDTQYF. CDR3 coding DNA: TGTGCCAGTAGGCTACAGGCAACCACAGATACGCAGTATTTT.